The 11 T cell receptor beta chains below come from one sample, sequenced in a study of blood T cell repertoires in COVID-19. Measured with immunoSEQ multiplex PCR; TCRdb has only the in-frame clones, and not every one. The sample yields 190,000 or so clones, roughly 87% seen once. Specimen: PBMCs or T cells enriched from blood (not recorded which). These receptors came from a woman younger than 45 who had recovered from COVID-19.

This chain connects TRBV5-4 to TRBJ1-2; D unresolved. Germline CDR1 SGHNT, CDR2 YYREEE (reference sequence). Trimming pared 2 bases from V and 1 base from J, leaving 9 bases between. CDR3 length: 14 amino acids. The DNA for the CDR3 is TGTGCCAGCAGCTTAGGGAGCGGTAACTATGGCTACACCTTC. This gives the protein CASSLGSGNYGYTF. Full variable domain (outside the CDR3, taken from reference TRBV5-4 and TRBJ1-2): ETGVTQSPTHLIKTRGQQVTLRCSSQSGHNTVSWYQQALGQGPQFIFQYYREEENGRGNFPPRFSGLQFPNYSSELNVNALELDDSALYLCASSLGSGNYGYTFGSGTRLTVV.

This clone occurred a few times. This sequence joins TRBV5-1 and TRBJ2-5; 7 nucleotides agree with TRBD2. This CDR3 has 15 residues. Per germline, CDR1 SGHRS and CDR2 YFSETQ. Losses at the gene ends were 0 bases for V and 2 bases for J; bases not matched to a gene: 4. The CDR3 region is CASSLATSEQETQYF. The CDR3 coding sequence is TGCGCCAGCAGCTTGGCCACTAGCGAGCAAGAGACCCAGTACTTC.

V gene TRBV20-1 combines with J gene TRBJ1-2, with 7 bases lining up with TRBD1. CDR1 DFQATT and CDR2 SNEGSKA come from the germline V gene (reference sequence). The CDR3 is 11 amino acids. V gave up 5 bases and J gave up 3 bases; unmatched junction bases: 0. The DNA of the CDR3 is TGCAGTGCTGGGACAGACTATGGCTACACCTTC. It codes for CSAGTDYGYTF.

V usage is TRBV7-3 and J usage is TRBJ2-1, with 13 bases identical to TRBD2. The germline gives CDR1 SGHTA, CDR2 FQGTGA. This CDR3 is built from 17 residues. J was trimmed by 7 bases and V by 3 bases; bases with no gene match: 9. This chain's CDR3 is CASSFLGLAGVPNEQFF. The CDR3 DNA reads as TGTGCCAGCAGCTTCCTCGGACTAGCGGGAGTTCCGAATGAGCAGTTCTTC.

The chain has TRBV11-2 and TRBJ2-1; no definite D call. Trimming shortened V by 1 base and J by 10 bases, and 8 bases separated the two germline ends. Germline CDR1 reads SGHAT; CDR2 reads FQNNGV. The CDR3 runs 12 residues. CDR3 region: CASSLGRGEQFF. The CDR3 DNA reads TGTGCCAGCAGCTTAGGACGCGGCGAGCAGTTCTTC.

V gene TRBV5-6 combines with J gene TRBJ1-4; TRBD1 aligns across 9 bases. The CDR3 is 14 residues long. Germline CDR1 reads SGHDT; CDR2 reads YYEEEE. V dropped 0 bases and J dropped 7; count of bases not matched to a gene: 1. The CDR3 DNA follows: TGTGCCAGCAGCTTGGGACAGGGGGGTGAAAAACTGTTTTTT. This sequence encodes CASSLGQGGEKLFF.

This clone is a singleton in its sample. The chain is built from TRBV28 and TRBJ2-4; 7 bases line up with TRBD1. Germline V gene lookup returns CDR1 MDHEN and CDR2 SYDVKM. With 4 bases clipped from V and 0 bases from J, the junction kept 9 bases outside the gene matches. The CDR3 consists of 17 residues. For the CDR3, the DNA is TGTGCCAGCAGTTCTACCACAGGGGCGATAGCCAAAAACATTCAGTACTTC. Protein product: CASSSTTGAIAKNIQYF.

V and J are TRBV27 and TRBJ1-1; D unclear. Germline lookup yields CDR1 MNHEY and CDR2 SMNVEV (reference sequence). V was pared by 6 bases and J by 1 base, with 21 bases between. The CDR3 is 17 amino acids. CDR3 coding DNA: TGTGCCAGCAGCCGAACCCAGGCGGCGCGGGGGAACACTGAAGCTTTCTTT. It specifies CASSRTQAARGNTEAFF.

This chain joins TRBV16 and TRBJ1-6, with TRBD1 as a possible D gene (5 bases). Per the germline V gene, CDR1 is KGHSY and CDR2 is FQNENV. V lost 0 bases and J lost 7, with 7 bases in between. This CDR3 has 14 amino acids. The CDR3 sequence: CASSQSGQNSPLHF. CDR3 in DNA: TGTGCCAGCAGCCAATCGGGGCAAAATTCACCCCTCCACTTT.

Written as DNA, the CDR3 is TGTGCCAGCAGTGGACAGGGGGATTACGAGCAGTACTTC. Encoded protein: CASSGQGDYEQYF. This rearrangement joins TRBV12-3 or TRBV12-4 to TRBJ2-7, with 10 bases lining up with TRBD1. The CDR3 spans 13 residues. V was pared by 5 bases and J by 4 bases, with 2 bases of the junction left unmatched.

V gene TRBV28 combines with J gene TRBJ1-2, with TRBD1 matching over 10 bases. Per germline, CDR1 MDHEN and CDR2 SYDVKM. The ends lost 5 bases at V and 7 bases at J; junction bases unmatched: 7. The CDR3 extends over 14 amino acids. The CDR3 sequence: CASSPFRDRGGYTF. CDR3 in DNA: TGTGCCAGCAGTCCATTCCGGGACAGGGGTGGCTACACCTTC.